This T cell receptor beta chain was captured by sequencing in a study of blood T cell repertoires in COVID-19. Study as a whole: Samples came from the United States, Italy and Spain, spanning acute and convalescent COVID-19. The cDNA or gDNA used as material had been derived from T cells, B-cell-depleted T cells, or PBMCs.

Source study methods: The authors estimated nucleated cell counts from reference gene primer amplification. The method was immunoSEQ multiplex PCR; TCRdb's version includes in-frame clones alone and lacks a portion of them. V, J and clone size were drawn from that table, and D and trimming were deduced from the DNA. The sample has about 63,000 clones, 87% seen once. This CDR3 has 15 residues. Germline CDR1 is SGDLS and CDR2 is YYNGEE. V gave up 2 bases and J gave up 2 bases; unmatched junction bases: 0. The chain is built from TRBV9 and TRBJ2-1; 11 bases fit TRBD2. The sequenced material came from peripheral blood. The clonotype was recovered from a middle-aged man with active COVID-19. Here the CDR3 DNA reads TGTGCCAGCAGCGTTAGCGGGAGGGCCTACAATGAGCAGTTCTTC. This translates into CASSVSGRAYNEQFF.